The rows below give T cell receptor beta chains drawn from one sample of a study of post-analysis software for immune sequencing data. TCRdb recomputed calls from the PCR reads with MiXCR, one row per CDR3 protein. The sample lists approximately 160,000 distinct CDR3 sequences; about 30% were seen once. The sample was blood. The receptors here all came from a girl between 5 and 17 years old with multiple sclerosis. The CDR3 runs from the conserved cysteine through the conserved F or W. A D gene is named only where the DNA matches it firmly. Size is stated for part of the rows, as once, few or many counts, or as a class when the clone is expanded.

clone_size j_call d_call v_call cdr3_nt cdr3_aa
many TRBJ2-7 NA TRBV18 TGTGCCAGCTCTTCCTGGGGGAGCTACGAGCAGTACTTC CASSSWGSYEQYF
few TRBJ2-6 TRBD2 TRBV10-3 TGTGCCATCAGCCCCGACGAAGGGGAGGGCACCCACTCTGGGGCCAACGTCCTGACTTTC CAISPDEGEGTHSGANVLTF
few TRBJ1-1 NA TRBV28 TGTGCCAGCAGCCCCGTTGAGGGGACGAACACTGAAGCTTTCTTT CASSPVEGTNTEAFF
many TRBJ2-7 TRBD2 TRBV20-1 TGCAGTGCTAGTGGCCTAGCGGTCCCCTACGAGCAGTACTTC CSASGLAVPYEQYF
many TRBJ2-6 NA TRBV7-8 TGTGCCAGCAGCTTAGCCTCTGGGGCCAACGTCCTGACTTTC CASSLASGANVLTF
NA TRBJ2-5 NA TRBV9 TGTGCCAGCAGCGTAGGAACAGGCCAAGAGACCCAGTACTTC CASSVGTGQETQYF
NA TRBJ1-1 NA TRBV5-1 TGCGCCAGCAGCTCGGGGGTAAATGGGGACACTGAAGCTTTCTTT CASSSGVNGDTEAFF
NA TRBJ2-3 NA TRBV10-2 TGCGCCAGCAGTGAGCTTGTTGTGGCGGCCATGCAGTATTTT CASSELVVAAMQYF
once TRBJ2-3 NA TRBV6-5 TGTGCCAGCAGTCAGGGACTGGAACGGGCAGATACGCAGTATTTT CASSQGLERADTQYF
NA TRBJ1-2 NA TRBV5-6 TGTGCCGGCAGCAGAACAAAGGAGGGCTACACCTTC CAGSRTKEGYTF
NA TRBJ2-7 NA TRBV21-1 TGTGCCAGCAGCAAAGGGTATTCAGAACGCCGCGAGCAGTACTTC CASSKGYSERREQYF
NA TRBJ2-3 TRBD1 TRBV4-1 TGCGCCAGCAGCTCGGGACAGGGGAGAGCAGATACGCGGTATTTT CASSSGQGRADTRYF
NA TRBJ2-7 TRBD2 TRBV20-1 TGCAGTACTAGAGGGCGCGGGAGCTCCTACGAGCAGTACTTC CSTRGRGSSYEQYF
many TRBJ2-6 NA TRBV29-1 TGCAGCGTTGAAGATTTCAGGGGTCCTGGGGCCAACGTCCTGACTTTC CSVEDFRGPGANVLTF
many TRBJ2-5 TRBD2 TRBV30 TGTGCCTGGAGTCCGGGGTCTAGCGGAAACCAAGAGACCCAGTACTTC CAWSPGSSGNQETQYF
NA TRBJ2-7 NA TRBV20-1 TGCAGTGCTAGAGAGGACCGGTCCTACGAGCAGTACTTC CSAREDRSYEQYF
NA TRBJ2-7 NA TRBV7-2 TGTGCCAGCAGCTTCCCCGGGACCCTAAGGGAGTACTTC CASSFPGTLREYF
NA TRBJ1-4 NA TRBV12-3/TRBV12-4 TGTGCCAGCAGCCCCTTTTCGGCTAATGAAAAACTGTTTTTT CASSPFSANEKLFF
NA TRBJ1-2 TRBD1 TRBV20-1 TGCAGTGCTGAGGACAGGGGGAAAGACTATGGCTACACCTTC CSAEDRGKDYGYTF
NA TRBJ2-1 TRBD2 TRBV20-1 TGCAGTGCTAGGTCCGCTAGCGGGGTTCGCAATGAGCAGTTCTTC CSARSASGVRNEQFF
many TRBJ2-7 TRBD2 TRBV10-3 TGTGCCATCAGTGTTAGCGGGAGCTCCTACGAGCAGTACTTC CAISVSGSSYEQYF
many TRBJ1-5 NA TRBV29-1 TGCAGCGTCCGTAATCAGCCCCAGCATTTT CSVRNQPQHF
many TRBJ2-5 NA TRBV9 TGTGCCAGCAGCGGCCGGACTACCCAAGAGACCCAGTACTTC CASSGRTTQETQYF
few TRBJ1-5 NA TRBV5-1 TGCGCCAGCAGCTTGGACAGTTTTCAGCCCCAGCATTTT CASSLDSFQPQHF
NA TRBJ2-1 NA TRBV28 TGTGCCAGCAGTTTATACAGGGGAGGGATGAACAATGAGCAGTTCTTC CASSLYRGGMNNEQFF
NA TRBJ1-1 NA TRBV18 TGTGCCAGCTCACCACTCGGCAGGGACACTGAAGCTTTCTTT CASSPLGRDTEAFF
many TRBJ2-3 TRBD2 TRBV9 TGTGCCAGCAGCGTTAGCGGGAGGAAGTACACAGATACGCAGTATTTT CASSVSGRKYTDTQYF
NA TRBJ1-1 NA TRBV2 TGTGCCAGCAGTGGGGGACCCATTGTGAACACTGAAGCTTTCTTT CASSGGPIVNTEAFF
NA TRBJ2-5 NA TRBV24-1 TGTGCCACCAGTGATTCCGCCCAAGAGACCCAGTACTTC CATSDSAQETQYF
many TRBJ1-2 NA TRBV6-5 TGTGCCAGCAGCTATCAAGGGGTTGGCTATGGCTACACCTTC CASSYQGVGYGYTF
few TRBJ1-1 TRBD1 TRBV6-5 TGTGCCAGCAGTTACGGGTTACAGGGGGCTGAAGCTTTCTTT CASSYGLQGAEAFF
many TRBJ2-7 TRBD1 TRBV5-6 TGTGCCAGCAGCCGCGCGGGACAGGGATCCTACGAGCAGTACTTC CASSRAGQGSYEQYF
medium-sized TRBJ2-7 NA TRBV12-3/TRBV12-4 TGTGCCAGCAGTAGGGGGGGTGAGCAGTACTTC CASSRGGEQYF
few TRBJ1-4 NA TRBV3-1 TGTGCCAGCCAGCGAATTTGGGACACCAATGAAAAACTGTTTTTT CASQRIWDTNEKLFF
few TRBJ1-1 NA TRBV7-8 TGTGCCAGCAGCTTAGATAACACTGAAGCTTTCTTT CASSLDNTEAFF
NA TRBJ2-7 NA TRBV15 TGTGCCACCAGCAGAGGTAACGGACGCTACGAGCAGTACTTC CATSRGNGRYEQYF
many TRBJ2-1 TRBD1 TRBV4-1 TGCGCCAGCAGCCAAGTGAAGGGGGCGAGGAATGAGCAGTTCTTC CASSQVKGARNEQFF
many TRBJ2-1 TRBD1 TRBV15 TGTGCCACCAGCAGAGAAACCCCGGGACAGGGGTACAATGAGCAGTTCTTC CATSRETPGQGYNEQFF
few TRBJ1-4 NA TRBV7-9 TGTGCCAGCAGCTCTGACGGAACCTGGGGTGAAAAACTGTTTTTT CASSSDGTWGEKLFF
NA TRBJ1-2 NA TRBV6-5 TGTGCCAGCAGTTACAGGCAAGAGCTCGCGGGGGGCTACACCTTC CASSYRQELAGGYTF
NA TRBJ1-1 NA TRBV5-1 TGCGCCAGCAGCTTGGTGCAGGGGAACTCACAAGAAGCTTTCTTT CASSLVQGNSQEAFF
NA TRBJ2-5 TRBD2 TRBV7-3 TGTGCCAGCAGATTCCCCGGCGCCAGACTAGCGAGATTCCCCGGGGGGACCCAGTACTTC CASRFPGARLARFPGGTQYF
many TRBJ2-1 TRBD2 TRBV20-1 TGCAGTGGGCTAGCGGGGAACAATGAGCAGTTCTTC CSGLAGNNEQFF
many TRBJ1-2 NA TRBV28 TGTGCCAGCAGCAGCCAATCCACCTATGGCTACACCTTC CASSSQSTYGYTF
NA TRBJ1-2 NA TRBV7-9 TGTTCCAGCAGGGAACAGGACTATGGCTACACCTTC CSSREQDYGYTF
few TRBJ1-4 NA TRBV12-3/TRBV12-4 TGTGCCAGCAGTTTTGGAAGAACCCGGATTAATGAAAAACTGTTTTTT CASSFGRTRINEKLFF
NA TRBJ2-1 NA TRBV30 TGTGCCTGGAGTGAAGGGAACGGTGGCAATGAGCAGTTCTTC CAWSEGNGGNEQFF
NA TRBJ1-1 NA TRBV3-1 TGTGCCAGCAGCCATCCGCTAGGGATTCTGAACACTGAAGCTTTCTTT CASSHPLGILNTEAFF
NA TRBJ1-2 NA TRBV5-6 TGTGCCAGCGGCTGGAGGTCCGGTAACTATGGCTACACCTTC CASGWRSGNYGYTF
many TRBJ1-2 TRBD1 TRBV10-3 TGTGCCATCAGTGAGTCGACAGGGGATGGCTACACCTTC CAISESTGDGYTF
NA TRBJ2-3 NA TRBV20-1 TGCAGTGCCTGGCGGGACGTGGCAGATACGCAGTATTTT CSAWRDVADTQYF
NA TRBJ2-3 TRBD2 TRBV29-1 TGCAGCGTTGGCCAACTAGCGGGACGCGCAGATACGCAGTATTTT CSVGQLAGRADTQYF
many TRBJ2-1 TRBD2 TRBV2 TGTGCCAGCAGAGGACTAGCGGGCCACAATGAGCAGTTCTTC CASRGLAGHNEQFF